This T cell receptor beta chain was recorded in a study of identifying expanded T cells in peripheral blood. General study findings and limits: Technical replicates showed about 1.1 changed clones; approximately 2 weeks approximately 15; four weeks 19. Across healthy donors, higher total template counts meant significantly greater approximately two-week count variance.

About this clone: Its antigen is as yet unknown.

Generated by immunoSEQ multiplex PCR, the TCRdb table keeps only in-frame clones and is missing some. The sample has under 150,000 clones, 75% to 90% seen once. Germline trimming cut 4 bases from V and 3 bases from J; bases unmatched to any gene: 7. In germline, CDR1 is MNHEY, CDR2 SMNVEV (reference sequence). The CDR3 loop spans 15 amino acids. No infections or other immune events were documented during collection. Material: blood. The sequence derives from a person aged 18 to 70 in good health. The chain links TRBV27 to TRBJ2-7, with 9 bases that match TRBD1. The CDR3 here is CASSSRGTGFYEQYF. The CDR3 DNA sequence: TGTGCCAGCAGTTCTCGGGGGACAGGGTTCTACGAGCAGTACTTC.